These 10 T cell receptor beta chains were sequenced from one sample in a study of OX40 agonist ivuxolimab in advanced cancers. Libraries were prepared through the immunoSEQ multiplex PCR assay. Not all clones reach the TCRdb copy of this immuneACCESS table, which keeps in-frame sequences only. Checked studies attribute under half of the gap to unresolved V genes and leave the rest unexplained. This sample lists roughly 61,000 clones; less than 85% were detected once. The ten biggest clones cover 0.4% to 0.55% of the sample. The source was CD4+ or CD8+ T cells sorted from blood, collected in a trial of the OX40 agonist ivuxolimab. The source of these receptors is an adult with an advanced solid tumor such as melanoma, head and neck, liver or kidney cancer.

This chain connects TRBV7-2 to TRBJ2-5; D may be TRBD2 (5 bases). The CDR3 totals 13 residues. V was shortened by 7 bases and J by 5 bases, with 14 bases between the two germline ends. Germline CDR1 is SGHTA and CDR2 is FQGNSA. CDR3 nucleotide sequence: TGTGCCAGCAACCGACGGCGCGGGGAGACCCAGTACTTC. It yields the protein CASNRRRGETQYF.

The CDR3 loop is CASSRNREWDEQYF. The CDR3 region has the DNA TGTGCCAGCTCACGGAACAGGGAGTGGGACGAGCAGTACTTC. This chain joins TRBV18 and TRBJ2-7; maybe TRBD1 (6 bases). Trimming shortened V by 4 bases and J by 5 bases, and 15 bases separated the two germline ends. Germline V CDR1 and CDR2: KGHSH, LQKENI. The CDR3 is made up of 14 amino acids.

The chain joins TRBV28 to TRBJ1-4; D ambiguous. Trimming left V 6 bases short and J 10 bases short, with 9 bases between. The CDR3 spans 11 residues. Germline-derived CDR1 and CDR2 are MDHEN and SYDVKM. This chain's CDR3 is CASSVHGKLFF. The CDR3 DNA sequence: TGTGCCAGCAGCGTTCATGGAAAACTGTTTTTT.

The rearrangement uses TRBV9 and TRBJ2-3; 8 nucleotides line up with TRBD2. With 4 bases clipped from V and 3 bases from J, the junction kept 7 bases outside the gene matches. CDR1 is SGDLS and CDR2 is YYNGEE in the germline V gene. The CDR3 has 15 amino acids. CDR3 amino acids: CASSLGLAGTDTQYF. CDR3 in DNA: TGTGCCAGCAGCCTCGGGCTAGCGGGTACAGATACGCAGTATTTT.

The gene calls are TRBV5-1 and TRBJ2-1, with D tentatively TRBD2 (5 bases). CDR1 is SGHRS, CDR2 YFSETQ, per germline. V lost 1 base to trimming and J lost 5 bases, with 10 bases between them. The CDR3 has 14 amino acids. CDR3 sequence (DNA): TGCGCCAGCAGCTTGTCTGGCGGGCACAATGAGCAGTTCTTC. Protein sequence: CASSLSGGHNEQFF.

This clone was seen a single time. CDR3 in amino acids: CAWKQGGNQPQHF. The CDR3 bases are TGTGCCTGGAAACAGGGAGGCAATCAGCCCCAGCATTTT. The J gene is TRBJ1-5, the V gene TRBV30, with a tentative D call TRBD1 (6 bases). The CDR3 has 13 amino acids. V was cut by 4 bases and J by 2 bases, with 9 bases left in between. Germline V gives CDR1 GTSNPN, CDR2 SVGIG (reference sequence).

The chain carries TRBV30 and TRBJ1-2, with D possibly matching TRBD1 (6 bases). The CDR3 covers 14 residues. The germline V and J ends were trimmed by 6 bases and 8 bases, with 22 bases remaining between them. CDR1 and CDR2 from the germline V gene are GTSNPN and SVGIG (reference sequence). DNA for the CDR3: TGTGCCTGTAAGAAAAACACGGGGGGGGGCGGCTACACCTTC. Encoded protein: CACKKNTGGGGYTF.

The chain employs TRBV19 and TRBJ2-7, with D tentatively TRBD2 (5 bases). Between the trimmed V and J ends, which lost 4 bases and 4 bases, there was a span of 17 bases. The CDR3 loop spans 15 amino acids. Per germline, CDR1 LNHDA and CDR2 SQIVND (reference sequence). The CDR3 loop is CASSRADGDEYEQYF. Written as DNA, the CDR3 is TGTGCCAGTAGTAGAGCGGACGGTGACGAGTACGAGCAGTACTTC. The whole variable domain, remainder taken from reference TRBV19 and TRBJ2-7, is DGGITQSPKYLFRKEGQNVTLSCEQNLNHDAMYWYRQDPGQGLRLIYYSQIVNDFQKGDIAEGYSVSREKKESFPLTVTSAQKNPTAFYLCASSRADGDEYEQYFGPGTRLTVT.

This sequence joins TRBV7-6 and TRBJ2-2, with D possibly TRBD2 on 5 matching bases. Between the trimmed V and J ends, which lost 5 bases and 0 bases, there was a span of 10 bases. In germline, CDR1 is SGHVS, CDR2 FNYEAQ. The CDR3 consists of 15 residues. The CDR3 nucleotides read TGTGCCAGCAGCGTCACTAGTACGAACACCGGGGAGCTGTTTTTT. Encoded protein: CASSVTSTNTGELFF.

The chain has TRBV19 and TRBJ2-7; D remains unclear. Germline lookup yields CDR1 LNHDA and CDR2 SQIVND (reference sequence). V lost 6 bases to trimming and J lost 0 bases, with 3 bases between them. CDR3 length equals 11 residues. The CDR3 DNA follows: TGTGCCAGTAGAGGCTCCTACGAGCAGTACTTC. This translates into CASRGSYEQYF.